The entry that follows covers one T cell receptor beta chain sequence. What it binds is not known. These data come from a study of T cell responses to AZD1222 COVID-19 vaccine. Study in general: Pooled in the analysis were second doses at about 4 or about 12 weeks. General observations from the study: White British donors predominated, females outnumbered males, and clonal diversity was possibly underestimated. A reported finding is that nearly half of spike-specific TCRs target unmutated variant regions. Vaccine-associated CD4 TCRs ranged over spike, dominating at 160-218 and 743-854.

Measured with immunoSEQ multiplex PCR; TCRdb has only the in-frame clones, and not every one. Of under 200,000 clones in the sample, approximately 94% were seen once. Germline assignment: CDR1 LGHDT and CDR2 YNNKEL (reference sequence). V lost 4 bases, J lost 4 bases, and 8 bases stayed unmatched. The CDR3 is 16 residues long. The rearrangement joins TRBV3-1 (or the pseudogene TRBV3-2) to TRBJ2-5; TRBD2 aligns across 11 bases. This sample comprised peripheral blood, obtained on day 0 of AZD1222 vaccination. The TCR sequence derives from an adult in good health. CDR3 nucleotides: TGTGCCAGCAGCCGGCCACTAGCGGGAGTCCCAGAGACCCAGTACTTC. It specifies CASSRPLAGVPETQYF.